The 15 T cell receptor beta chains below come from one sample, sequenced in a study of blood T cell repertoires in COVID-19. Produced via immunoSEQ multiplex PCR; TCRdb's table is partial and in-frame only. The sample lists just over 650,000 clones, approximately 90% occurring once. Sequencing was carried out using peripheral blood. These receptors all come from a woman under 30 with acute or convalescent COVID-19.

The V gene is TRBV6-2 or TRBV6-3, the J gene TRBJ1-5; D gene uncertain. CDR3 size: 14 residues. CDR1 is MNHEY, CDR2 SVGEGT, per germline. The V end lost 1 base, the J end lost 2 bases, and 6 bases lay between the germline ends. The CDR3 here is CASSYFSGNQPQHF. DNA for the CDR3: TGTGCCAGCAGTTACTTTTCGGGCAATCAGCCCCAGCATTTT.

The rearrangement uses TRBV13 and TRBJ1-1; TRBD1 might be the D (5 bases). This CDR3 region has 16 residues. Germline V lookup: CDR1 PRHDT, CDR2 FYEKMQ (reference sequence). Trimming took 5 bases from V and 9 from J, leaving 25 bases between them. CDR3 in amino acids: CASSPNSGMDTPKAFF. In DNA form, the CDR3 reads TGTGCCAGCAGCCCAAACTCGGGTATGGACACACCGAAAGCTTTCTTT.

This chain joins TRBV4-1 and TRBJ2-1; TRBD2 matches 9 bases. Germline values: CDR1 MGHRA, CDR2 YSYEKL. V shed 0 bases and J 4 bases; nucleotides not matched to a gene: 16. This CDR3 spans 20 amino acids. The CDR3 DNA sequence: TGCGCCAGCAGCCAAGATCCGGGCGGGGGGGCCTCCCCGGTTTACAATGAGCAGTTCTTC. Residues: CASSQDPGGGASPVYNEQFF.

The J gene is TRBJ1-2, the V gene TRBV5-5; D unclear. CDR1 is SGHKS, CDR2 YYEKEE, per germline (reference sequence). The CDR3 extends over 13 amino acids. V gave up 0 bases and J gave up 3 bases, with 6 bases separating them. The CDR3 loop is CASSLAGDYGYTF. CDR3 coding DNA: TGTGCCAGCAGCTTGGCAGGCGACTATGGCTACACCTTC.

In its sample, this clone was seen once. The rearrangement links TRBV18 to TRBJ2-7, with a tentative D call TRBD2 (6 bases). Trimming shortened V by 3 bases and J by 2 bases, and 11 bases separated the two germline ends. The germline gives CDR1 KGHSH, CDR2 LQKENI. The CDR3 is made up of 14 amino acids. The CDR3 DNA sequence: TGTGCCAGCTCACCGGGACTGCGTACCTACGAGCAGTACTTC. It yields the protein CASSPGLRTYEQYF.

V gene TRBV4-2 combines with J gene TRBJ2-5, with 9 positions matching TRBD1. Germline values: CDR1 LGHNA, CDR2 YNFKEQ. V lost 5 bases, J lost 2 bases, and 9 bases stayed unmatched. CDR3 length: 16 amino acids. CDR3 sequence: CASSINRGREQETQYF. In nucleotides, the CDR3 is TGTGCCAGCAGCATCAACAGGGGGCGAGAGCAAGAGACCCAGTACTTC.

CDR3 nucleotides: TGTGCCAGCAGCCCAGGGGGGCGGCACGAGCAGTACTTC. Translation gives CASSPGGRHEQYF. This chain uses TRBV7-9 with TRBJ2-7; possibly TRBD1 for D (7 bases). Germline assignment: CDR1 SEHNR and CDR2 FQNEAQ (reference sequence). V dropped 5 bases and J dropped 5 bases, with 13 bases sitting between them. This CDR3 comprises 13 residues.

The V and J genes are TRBV27 and TRBJ2-6; possible D gene TRBD2, 5 bases. The germline V and J ends were trimmed by 6 bases and 2 bases, with 11 bases remaining between them. The CDR3 runs 15 residues. CDR1 and CDR2 from the germline V gene are MNHEY and SMNVEV (reference sequence). The CDR3 DNA reads TGTGCCAGCAGGGGGTACGGGGCTGGGGCCAACGTCCTGACTTTC. The encoded protein is CASRGYGAGANVLTF.

This clone was observed a single time. V and J are TRBV27 and TRBJ2-7, with D possibly TRBD1 on 7 matching bases. The V end was cut by 5 bases, the J end by 7 bases, with 21 bases between. The CDR3 spans 15 residues. Germline values: CDR1 MNHEY, CDR2 SMNVEV (reference sequence). Written as DNA, the CDR3 is TGTGCCAGCAGTCCCGGAGGGGCAGGGGGATATGAGCAGTACTTC. Its protein is CASSPGGAGGYEQYF.

For the CDR3, the DNA is TGTGCCAGCAGCAACCGCCCGGGACTAACGTCCCTTTACAATGAGCAGTTCTTC. It translates to CASSNRPGLTSLYNEQFF. This chain uses TRBV11-2 with TRBJ2-1; 7 bases line up with TRBD2. CDR1 SGHAT and CDR2 FQNNGV come from the germline V gene. The CDR3 spans 18 residues. J lost 4 bases, V lost 5 bases, and 17 bases had no gene match.

The J gene is TRBJ1-1, the V gene TRBV15; D gene ambiguous. The V gene's germline CDR1 is LNHNV and CDR2 YYDKDF (reference sequence). The germline V and J ends were trimmed by 1 base and 3 bases, with 21 bases remaining between them. CDR3 length: 18 amino acids. The CDR3 DNA reads TGTGCCACCAGCAGAGGTGAAGGTAGGTGGGGTAGCGACACTGAAGCTTTCTTT. This gives the protein CATSRGEGRWGSDTEAFF.

The chain combines TRBV29-1 with TRBJ1-2; 7 nucleotides agree with TRBD1. There are 13 residues in the CDR3. V was clipped by 6 bases and J by 0 bases; unmatched bases: 4. Germline V gene sequence: CDR1 SQVTM, CDR2 ANQGSEA. As DNA, the CDR3 is TGCAGCGTGGAACAGGGGACTAACTATGGCTACACCTTC. Protein: CSVEQGTNYGYTF.

This chain connects TRBV3-1 (or the pseudogene TRBV3-2) to TRBJ2-5; tentatively, D is TRBD2 (5 bases). The ends were cut back, 4 bases at V and 7 bases at J, with 25 bases in the middle. Germline lookup yields CDR1 LGHDT and CDR2 YNNKEL (reference sequence). The CDR3 covers 17 residues. DNA for the CDR3: TGTGCCAGCAGCCCTAGAGCCCCCGGGGTCAGGTTAGGGACCCAGTACTTC. Protein product: CASSPRAPGVRLGTQYF.

The rearrangement links TRBV10-3 to TRBJ2-1; no clear D. This CDR3 has 12 residues. Germline V gives CDR1 ENHRY, CDR2 SYGVKD. V lost 0 bases and J lost 10, with 7 bases in between. The CDR3 loop reads CAISESRGEQFF. The CDR3 DNA follows: TGTGCCATCAGTGAGTCTAGAGGCGAGCAGTTCTTC.

The V and J genes are TRBV6-4 and TRBJ2-1; TRBD2 agrees at 10 bases. CDR3 length: 15 amino acids. V shed 4 bases, J shed 5 bases, and the junction held 5 bases outside the gene matches. Germline-derived CDR1 and CDR2 are MRHNA and SNTAGT. In DNA form, the CDR3 reads TGTGCCAGCAGTGTGTCTAGCGGGGGTAACAATGAGCAGTTCTTC. Its translation: CASSVSSGGNNEQFF.